This entry features one TCR beta chain sequence. The antigen is unknown. The data were taken from a study of PD-1 blockade in classical Hodgkin lymphoma. Whole-study results and caveats: Patients starting nivolumab under 1 year after ASCT were excluded. As was reported, newly diagnosed patients showed lower baseline TCR diversity than healthy donors did.

Germline CDR1 LGHNA, CDR2 YNFKEQ. Unmatched junction bases numbered 8, after V lost 0 bases and J lost 6 bases. The CDR3 has 16 residues. Here immunoSEQ multiplex PCR was the method, and the copy in TCRdb shows in-frame clones only, minus some. Of under 13,000 clones listed, 70% to 75% are singletons. Time point specified: cycle 4 day 1 (C4D1), after more than five weeks of nivolumab. Relapses following autologous stem cell transplantation were seen in all patients, with brentuximab vedotin exposure varying. Magnetic negative selection was used to purify CD4+ T cells from thawed PBMCs. This receptor was identified in a human donor with classical Hodgkin lymphoma. The chain links TRBV4-2 to TRBJ2-3; 8 nucleotides agree with TRBD2. This sample comprised CD4+ T cells from blood, obtained before the fourth cycle of nivolumab. CDR3 bases: TGTGCCAGCAGCCAAGATGCGGGGGGCTCCAGGGATACGCAGTATTTT. Its protein product is CASSQDAGGSRDTQYF.